One sample yielded the 2 T cell receptor beta chains listed below, sequenced in a study of blood T cell repertoires in COVID-19. Here immunoSEQ multiplex PCR was the method, and the copy in TCRdb shows in-frame clones only, minus some. The repertoire has around 500,000 clones, approximately 90% of them found once; the top ten carry approximately 8.3%. Sequenced material: PBMCs or T cells enriched from blood (not recorded which). The receptors come from a woman aged 60-70 years who had recovered from COVID-19.

The J gene is TRBJ2-2, the V gene TRBV7-8; 7 positions match TRBD2. Looked up from germline, CDR1 is SGHVS and CDR2 is FQNEAQ. This CDR3 has 18 residues. V was pared by 1 base and J by 1 base, with 9 bases of the junction left unmatched. CDR3 sequence reads: CASSLGGYLAVNTGELFF. The CDR3 nucleotides read TGTGCCAGCAGCTTAGGGGGTTATCTAGCGGTGAACACCGGGGAGCTGTTTTTT.

V gene TRBV5-1 combines with J gene TRBJ2-6; no reliable D call. Germline-derived CDR1 and CDR2 are SGHRS and YFSETQ. The V end was cut by 7 bases, the J end by 1 base, with 9 bases between. This CDR3 is built from 14 residues. The CDR3 loop reads CASGGLSGANVLTF. The CDR3 region has the DNA TGCGCCAGCGGCGGTCTTTCTGGGGCCAACGTCCTGACTTTC.